The clone carrying this T cell receptor (beta chain) was detected a few times. Its antigen is as yet unknown. The sample originates from a study of response to subunit inactivated influenza vaccine. From the RT-PCR reads, TCRdb called clonotypes with MiXCR, one entry per CDR3 protein. The data show 860,000 or so distinct CDR3 sequences, over 20% seen once. General study points: Authors suggested that a seasonal influenza vaccination recruits few new T cells each time.

V lost 0 bases and J lost 2; bases outside the gene matches: 8. CDR1 and CDR2 from the germline V gene are DFQATT and SNEGSKA (reference sequence). The CDR3 length is 17 residues. The gene calls are TRBV20-1 and TRBJ2-1; TRBD2 agrees at 9 bases. The sequence was obtained from a man aged 50-59 years who received an inactivated influenza vaccine. The sample here was PBMCs from blood, taken 4 to 6 days after vaccination. For the CDR3, the DNA is TGCAGTGCTAGAGATCAAGGTGCGGGAGGGACCTACAATGAGCAGTTCTTC. It specifies CSARDQGAGGTYNEQFF.